This T cell receptor beta chain stems from a study of T cells in Graves' hyperthyroidism and ophthalmopathy. At the level of the study: The blood sample was taken at first diagnosis, before treatment began. Findings and limits, study-wide: A model using 13 V-J features told ophthalmopathy apart from stable hyperthyroidism.

This clonotype was seen at least ten times. Its matching antigen is unknown. Authors of the study amplified TCR beta CDR3 regions from RNA transcripts. When the TCR CDR3 underwent first-round RT-PCR, the HTBI primer set was used. TCRdb ran MiXCR on the multiplex PCR reads and lists one entry per CDR3 protein. The sample lists about 380,000 distinct CDR3 sequences, over 11% occurring once. The CDR3 runs 16 residues. Germline CDR1 is DFQATT and CDR2 is SNEGSKA (reference sequence). The ends were cut back, 3 bases at V and 0 bases at J, with 15 bases in the middle. Exclusion of a patient resulted from uncontrolled infection, other autoimmune disease, pregnancy or lactation.

V and J are TRBV20-1 and TRBJ2-1; D might be TRBD2 (5 bases). This clonotype was sampled from a woman aged 55-75 years with Graves' hyperthyroidism. The sample comprised blood. CDR3 sequence (DNA): TGCAGTGCTAGTGACCCGACGGGGAGCTCCTACAATGAGCAGTTCTTC. The encoded protein is CSASDPTGSSYNEQFF.